Below are 23 T cell receptor beta chains sequenced from a single sample in a study of CD8 T cells in ankylosing spondylitis. TCRdb ran MiXCR on the 5' RACE reads and lists one entry per CDR3 protein. The data hold about 240,000 distinct CDR3 sequences, with 8% to 9.5% observed a single time. Source material: blood, either unsorted or a sorted T cell fraction (not recorded which). These receptors were taken from a male donor with ankylosing spondylitis or in good health (not recorded which).

The chain combines TRBV6-1 with TRBJ1-4; D perhaps matches TRBD1 (5 bases). Germline CDR1 reads MNHNS; CDR2 reads SASEGT. V was clipped by 4 bases and J by 6 bases, with 9 bases between them. This CDR3 comprises 13 residues. The CDR3 DNA reads as TGTGCCAGCAGTGGGGGCGGGGATGAAAAACTGTTTTTT. This sequence encodes CASSGGGDEKLFF.

This clonotype was observed at least ten times. V and J are TRBV20-1 and TRBJ1-6; tentative D call: TRBD1 (5 bases). The CDR3 spans 15 residues. V dropped 6 bases and J dropped 7 bases, with 19 bases sitting between them. The germline V gene has CDR1 DFQATT and CDR2 SNEGSKA (reference sequence). The chain's CDR3 is CSALGQGTENSPLHF. CDR3 in DNA: TGCAGTGCCCTCGGTCAGGGTACGGAAAATTCACCCCTCCACTTT.

This chain links TRBV9 with TRBJ2-2; TRBD2 aligns across 7 bases. V gave up 0 bases and J gave up 4 bases; unmatched junction bases: 3. The CDR3 covers 15 residues. The germline V gene encodes CDR1 SGDLS and CDR2 YYNGEE. CDR3 DNA: TGTGCCAGCAGCGTAGGCGGGAGAGGCACCGGGGAGCTGTTTTTT. As protein: CASSVGGRGTGELFF.

The DNA of the CDR3 is TGCAGTGCTAACCCGGGACAGGGGGCGCGAGATACGCAGTATTTT. As protein: CSANPGQGARDTQYF. The chain combines TRBV20-1 with TRBJ2-3; TRBD1 matches at 12 bases. In germline, CDR1 is DFQATT, CDR2 SNEGSKA (reference sequence). Trimming cost V 4 bases and J 5 bases; bases outside gene matches: 7. The CDR3 consists of 15 residues.

The chain couples TRBV7-2 to TRBJ1-2; D may be TRBD1 (6 bases). CDR3 size: 16 residues. Germline V gene sequence: CDR1 SGHTA, CDR2 FQGNSA. V shed 5 bases and J shed 8 bases, with 24 bases lying between them. The CDR3 region has the DNA TGTGCCAGCAGCCCCCCGCAGGGTCGGGCTACAGGGGGCTACACCTTC. Residues: CASSPPQGRATGGYTF.

The CDR3 spells CASSPSIQETQYF. CDR3 sequence (DNA): TGTGCCAGCTCACCGTCGATCCAAGAGACCCAGTACTTC. The rearrangement links TRBV18 to TRBJ2-5, with D hard to call. The CDR3 covers 13 residues. CDR1 is KGHSH, CDR2 LQKENI, per germline. With 3 bases removed from V and 1 base from J, the gap between germline ends came to 6 bases.

V usage is TRBV7-9 and J usage is TRBJ2-1, with D possibly matching TRBD1 (5 bases). Germline CDR1 is SEHNR and CDR2 is FQNEAQ (reference sequence). V was clipped by 3 bases and J by 9 bases, with 9 bases between them. The CDR3 runs to 12 residues. This chain's CDR3 is CASSFQGIEQFF. DNA for the CDR3: TGTGCCAGCAGCTTCCAGGGCATTGAGCAGTTCTTC. Variable domain in full (rest from reference TRBV7-9 and TRBJ2-1): DTGVSQNPRHKITKRGQNVTFRCDPISEHNRLYWYRQTLGQGPEFLTYFQNEAQLEKSRLLSDRFSAERPKGSFSTLEIQRTEQGDSAMYLCASSFQGIEQFFGPGTRLTVL.

The sample holds many counts of this clonotype. This chain links TRBV25-1 with TRBJ2-1, with D perhaps TRBD2 (7 bases). The CDR3 sequence is 14 residues long. Trimming pared 10 bases from V and 8 bases from J, leaving 21 bases between. In germline, CDR1 is MGHDK, CDR2 SYGVNS. In nucleotides, the CDR3 is TGTGCCACCACTAGAGAGGGGGAGGGTGATGAGCAGTTCTTC. Amino acid sequence: CATTREGEGDEQFF.

This clonotype was counted between two and nine times. The chain is built from TRBV20-1 and TRBJ2-7; perhaps TRBD2 as D (5 bases). The CDR3 sequence is 13 residues long. CDR1 is DFQATT, CDR2 SNEGSKA, per germline (reference sequence). V lost 6 bases to trimming and J lost 0 bases, with 12 bases between them. The CDR3 loop reads CSAGGSSSYEQYF. Here the CDR3 DNA reads TGCAGTGCCGGAGGCAGTAGCTCCTACGAGCAGTACTTC.

At least ten counts were recorded for this clonotype. V usage is TRBV10-3 and J usage is TRBJ1-1; D uncertain. V shed 5 bases and J shed 0 bases, with 10 bases lying between them. The V gene's germline CDR1 is ENHRY and CDR2 SYGVKD. This CDR3 is 14 amino acids long. CDR3 residues: CAISLGYMNTEAFF. CDR3 DNA: TGTGCCATCAGTCTTGGGTACATGAACACTGAAGCTTTCTTT.

This clonotype has a count of ten or more. The rearrangement links TRBV10-3 to TRBJ1-4, with 8 bases identical to TRBD1. This CDR3 contains 16 residues. V lost 4 bases to trimming and J lost 6 bases; unmatched junction nucleotides: 10. Germline-derived CDR1 and CDR2 are ENHRY and SYGVKD. The CDR3, as DNA: TGTGCCATCAGTGCGCTTCAGACAGGGGCAGATGAAAAACTGTTTTTT. Translating gives CAISALQTGADEKLFF.

At least ten counts were recorded for this clonotype. The genes are TRBV7-9 and TRBJ2-1; 10 bases agree with TRBD2. V shed 5 bases and J 7 bases; nucleotides not matched to a gene: 8. The CDR3 length is 15 residues. CDR1 and CDR2 (germline): SEHNR, FQNEAQ (reference sequence). CDR3 in DNA: TGTGCCAGCAGCAAAGCGGGAGGGCCGCTTAATGAGCAGTTCTTC. Protein: CASSKAGGPLNEQFF.

At least ten counts were recorded for this clonotype. The gene calls are TRBV5-5 and TRBJ1-2; D is unclear. The germline CDR1 and CDR2 sequences are SGHKS and YYEKEE (reference sequence). The length of the CDR3 is 12 residues. V was clipped by 3 bases and J by 8 bases, with 11 bases between them. In nucleotides, the CDR3 is TGTGCCAGCAGCTCCACCCTGGGAGGCTACACCTTC. This encodes CASSSTLGGYTF.

The rearrangement joins TRBV19 to TRBJ2-6, with TRBD1 identical over 10 bases. Trimming took 5 bases from V and 1 from J; bases not matched to a gene: 14. Germline V gene data show CDR1 as LNHDA and CDR2 as SQIVND (reference sequence). The CDR3 contains 20 residues. This chain's CDR3 is CASSLRDRGSPRSGANVLTF. The CDR3 DNA follows: TGTGCCAGTAGTCTCCGGGACAGGGGATCCCCTCGGTCTGGGGCCAACGTCCTGACTTTC.

At least ten counts were recorded for this clonotype. The J gene is TRBJ2-7, the V gene TRBV27; 7 nucleotides line up with TRBD1. The germline gives CDR1 MNHEY, CDR2 SMNVEV (reference sequence). This CDR3 region has 15 residues. V was pared by 0 bases and J by 6 bases, with 8 bases of the junction left unmatched. The CDR3 is CASSLSATGISEQYF. The CDR3 DNA reads TGTGCCAGCAGTTTATCAGCGACAGGGATCTCCGAGCAGTACTTC.

This clonotype occurred many times. The rearrangement joins TRBV5-6 to TRBJ2-1, with 8 bases matching TRBD1. V shed 4 bases and J 9 bases; nucleotides not matched to a gene: 6. The germline V gene encodes CDR1 SGHDT and CDR2 YYEEEE. The CDR3 loop spans 13 amino acids. This chain's CDR3 is CASSRTGIGEQFF. The DNA of the CDR3 is TGTGCCAGCAGCCGGACAGGGATCGGTGAGCAGTTCTTC. Full variable domain (rest looked up from reference TRBV5-6 and TRBJ2-1): DAGVTQSPTHLIKTRGQQVTLRCSPKSGHDTVSWYQQALGQGPQFIFQYYEEEERQRGNFPDRFSGHQFPNYSSELNVNALLLGDSALYLCASSRTGIGEQFFGPGTRLTVL.

This clonotype was counted ten times or more. The CDR3 is CAINLGGTATGELFF. In nucleotides, the CDR3 is TGTGCCATCAACTTGGGCGGGACGGCCACCGGGGAGCTGTTTTTT. The genes are TRBV10-3 and TRBJ2-2; D possibly corresponds to TRBD2 (6 bases). The V and J ends lost 7 bases and 4 bases respectively, with 16 bases between them. Germline-derived CDR1 and CDR2 are ENHRY and SYGVKD. CDR3 length: 15 residues.

This clonotype was counted at least ten times. The V and J genes are TRBV28 and TRBJ2-3; 11 bases fit TRBD1. CDR3 length equals 17 residues. The V segment lost 5 bases and the J segment 4 bases; nucleotides outside the gene matches: 11. Germline V lookup: CDR1 MDHEN, CDR2 SYDVKM. This CDR3 reads CASSRTGGLLLADTQYF. The CDR3 nucleotides are TGTGCCAGCAGTCGGACAGGGGGCCTGCTCTTGGCAGATACGCAGTATTTT.

A few counts support this clonotype. The chain carries TRBV24-1 and TRBJ2-3; D uncertain. The ends were cut back, 3 bases at V and 3 bases at J, with 18 bases in the middle. CDR1 and CDR2 from the germline V gene are KGHDR and SFDVKD. The CDR3 is 17 residues long. CDR3 sequence (DNA): TGTGCCACCAGTGATCCAAGTCGCGCGCCCGGTACAGATACGCAGTATTTT. Translation gives CATSDPSRAPGTDTQYF.

This clonotype was recorded at least ten times. The rearrangement uses TRBV4-3 and TRBJ1-2; D unclear. The CDR3 totals 15 residues. The V gene's germline CDR1 is LGHNA and CDR2 YSLEER. V lost 0 bases and J lost 0, with 8 bases in between. CDR3 residues: CASSQDPGSNYGYTF. CDR3 sequence (DNA): TGCGCCAGCAGCCAAGACCCAGGTTCTAACTATGGCTACACCTTC.

Many counts were recorded for this clonotype. The genes are TRBV7-2 and TRBJ1-2; TRBD1 matches at 9 bases. This CDR3 has 14 amino acids. Germline loops: CDR1 SGHTA, CDR2 FQGNSA. V was pared by 5 bases and J by 4 bases, with 5 bases of the junction left unmatched. The CDR3 reads CASSKDRGIYGYTF. CDR3 DNA sequence: TGTGCCAGCAGCAAAGACAGGGGGATCTATGGCTACACCTTC.

This clonotype was observed at least ten times. The rearrangement links TRBV6-6 to TRBJ1-1; a possible D gene is TRBD1 (5 bases). Trimming removed 10 bases at V and 3 bases at J, with 15 bases between. CDR3 size: 13 residues. Germline V gene lookup returns CDR1 MNHNY and CDR2 SVGAGI (reference sequence). CDR3 sequence reads: CANAPGPYTEAFF. DNA for the CDR3: TGTGCCAACGCCCCGGGGCCTTACACTGAAGCTTTCTTT.

This sequence joins TRBV3-1 and TRBJ2-7; a possible D gene is TRBD1 (6 bases). Per the germline V gene, CDR1 is LGHDT and CDR2 is YNNKEL (reference sequence). The CDR3 contains 18 residues. With 10 bases removed from V and 2 bases from J, the gap between germline ends came to 30 bases. Here the CDR3 DNA reads TGTGCCACCTCCCAAGACGTGATCAAGGACAGCTCGACCTACGAGCAGTACTTC. The encoded protein is CATSQDVIKDSSTYEQYF.